This T cell receptor beta chain appears in the sequencing data of a study of blood T cell repertoires in COVID-19. Overall study context: Donors in the United States, Italy and Spain gave samples during acute or convalescent COVID-19. Nucleic acid was either cDNA or gDNA, and it came from T cells, B-cell-depleted T cells, or PBMCs.

As originally analysed: Reference gene primer amplification gave estimated nucleated cell counts. Data came from immunoSEQ multiplex PCR; TCRdb stores just in-frame clones and leaves some out. That table gives V, J and clone size, and the DNA gave D and trimming. The table records 150,000 to 200,000 clones, roughly nine tenths of them present only once. CDR1 SNHLY and CDR2 FYNNEI come from the germline V gene. Trimming removed 11 bases at V and 6 bases at J, with 17 bases between. The CDR3 is 13 residues long. Sequences were obtained from peripheral blood. The chain joins TRBV2 to TRBJ1-5; a possible D gene is TRBD1 (6 bases). The sequence was obtained from a woman aged 70-85 years with acute or convalescent COVID-19. The CDR3 is CASQGGGSQPQHF. The CDR3 DNA is TGTGCCTCTCAAGGGGGGGGCAGTCAGCCCCAGCATTTT.